What follows describes a single T cell receptor (beta chain). This specimen belongs to a study of blood T cell repertoires in COVID-19. The wider study: Italy, Spain and the United States were the sources of the convalescent and acute COVID-19 samples.

Sequenced by immunoSEQ multiplex PCR; TCRdb stores in-frame clones only, minus some. The sample includes around 100,000 clones, about 88% of them seen just once. Trimming shortened V by 6 bases and J by 6 bases, and 17 bases separated the two germline ends. The CDR3 is 15 residues long. The germline gives CDR1 MNHEY, CDR2 SVGAGI. This chain uses TRBV6-5 with TRBJ2-2; D possibly corresponds to TRBD2 (5 bases). The clonotype was recovered from a woman in her 70s who had recovered from COVID-19. Sequencing was carried out using peripheral blood. CDR3 region: CASSLGLGGAGELFF. CDR3 nucleotide sequence: TGTGCCAGCAGCCTCGGACTGGGTGGAGCCGGGGAGCTGTTTTTT.